Detailed here is one T cell receptor (beta chain). What it binds is not known. Possible read error: a much larger clone is one base away. This CDR3 region has 16 residues. The V gene end was trimmed by 4 bases and the J gene end by 5 bases; junction bases not matched to a gene: 10. Germline V gene lookup returns CDR1 KGHDR and CDR2 SFDVKD. The donor group consisted entirely of healthy Caucasians. This record comes from a study of identical twins. The authors used template switching to add a universal primer site and gave cDNA unique molecular identifiers. TCRdb reanalysed the 5' RACE reads using MiXCR and keeps one entry per CDR3 protein. The table lists around 550,000 distinct CDR3 sequences, 13% to 15% of them singletons. Findings and limits, study-wide: Without tracking the same donors, conclusions rested on cross-sectional statistical analysis. Modeled out-of-frame TCR alpha sharing in monozygotic twins fell below observed levels.

The sample was also linked to a second study, of yellow fever vaccine responses in identical twins.

V and J are TRBV24-1 and TRBJ2-5, with 9 bases matching TRBD1. Sequencing input: CD4+ T cells sorted from blood. This receptor was obtained from a woman between 18 and 29 years old in good health. The CDR3 spells CATSETTGQGKETQYF. CDR3 coding DNA: TGTGCCACCAGTGAAACGACGGGACAGGGCAAGGAGACCCAGTACTTC.